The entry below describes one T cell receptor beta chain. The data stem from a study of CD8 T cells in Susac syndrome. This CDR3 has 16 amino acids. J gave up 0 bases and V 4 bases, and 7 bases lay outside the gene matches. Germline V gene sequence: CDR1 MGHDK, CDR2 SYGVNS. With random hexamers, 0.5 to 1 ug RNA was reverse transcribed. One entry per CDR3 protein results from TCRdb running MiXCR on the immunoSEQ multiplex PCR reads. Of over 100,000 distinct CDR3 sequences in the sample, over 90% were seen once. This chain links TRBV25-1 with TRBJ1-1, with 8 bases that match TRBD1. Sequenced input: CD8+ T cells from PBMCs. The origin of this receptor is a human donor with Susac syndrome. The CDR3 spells CASSGYRGSMNTEAFF. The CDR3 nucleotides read TGTGCCAGCAGTGGTTACAGGGGGTCCATGAACACTGAAGCTTTCTTT. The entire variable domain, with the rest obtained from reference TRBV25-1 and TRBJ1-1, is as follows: EADIYQTPRYLVIGTGKKITLECSQTMGHDKMYWYQQDPGMELHLIHYSYGVNSTEKGDLSSESTVSRIRTEHFPLTLESARPSHTSQYLCASSGYRGSMNTEAFFGQGTRLTVV.